This record looks at one T cell receptor beta chain sequence and its context. Only in-frame clones appear in the TCRdb table, and some are missing; sequencing was by immunoSEQ multiplex PCR. The sample carries approximately 75,000 clones, about 97% recorded once. Germline V gene data show CDR1 as KGHSH and CDR2 as LQKENI. V dropped 4 bases and J dropped 1; count of bases not matched to a gene: 17. The CDR3 loop spans 19 amino acids. The source of the sample is a study of technical replicates of blood from a few donors. The chain links TRBV18 to TRBJ2-7; 9 bases line up with TRBD2. The clonotype comes from a human donor in good health. Sequenced material: T cells isolated from PBMCs. CDR3 DNA sequence: TGTGCCAGCTCACACCCGGGAGCGGGAGGTATTGGTAAGTCCTACGAGCAGTACTTC. This sequence encodes CASSHPGAGGIGKSYEQYF.